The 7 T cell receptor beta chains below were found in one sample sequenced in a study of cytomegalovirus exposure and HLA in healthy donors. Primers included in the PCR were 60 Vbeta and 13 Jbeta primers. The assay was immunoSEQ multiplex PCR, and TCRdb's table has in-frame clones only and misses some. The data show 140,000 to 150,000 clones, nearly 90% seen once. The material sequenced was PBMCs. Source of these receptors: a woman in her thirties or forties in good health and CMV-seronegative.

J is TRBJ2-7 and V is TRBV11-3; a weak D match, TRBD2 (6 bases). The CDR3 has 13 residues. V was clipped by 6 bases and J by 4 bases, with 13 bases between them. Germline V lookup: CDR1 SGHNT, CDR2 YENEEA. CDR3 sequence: CASSRDSIYEQYF. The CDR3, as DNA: TGTGCCAGCAGTCGGGACTCTATATACGAGCAGTACTTC.

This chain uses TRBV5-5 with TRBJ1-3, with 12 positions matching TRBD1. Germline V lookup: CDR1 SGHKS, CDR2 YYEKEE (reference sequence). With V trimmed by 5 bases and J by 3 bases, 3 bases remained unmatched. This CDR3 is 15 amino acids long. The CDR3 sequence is CASRGQGAGGNTIYF. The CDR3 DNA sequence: TGTGCCAGCAGGGGACAGGGGGCAGGTGGAAACACCATATATTTT.

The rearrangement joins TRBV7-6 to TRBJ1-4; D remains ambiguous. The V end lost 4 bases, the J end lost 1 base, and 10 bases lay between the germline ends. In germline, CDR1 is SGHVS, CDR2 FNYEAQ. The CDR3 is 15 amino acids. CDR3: CASSWRARTNEKLFF. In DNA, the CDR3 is TGTGCCAGCAGCTGGAGGGCAAGAACTAATGAAAAACTGTTTTTT.

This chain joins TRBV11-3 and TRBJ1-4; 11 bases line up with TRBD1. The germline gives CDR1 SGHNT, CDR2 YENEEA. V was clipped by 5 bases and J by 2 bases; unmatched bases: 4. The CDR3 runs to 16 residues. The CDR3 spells CASSRGQGGTNEKLFF. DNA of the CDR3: TGTGCCAGCAGCCGGGGACAGGGGGGCACTAATGAAAAACTGTTTTTT.

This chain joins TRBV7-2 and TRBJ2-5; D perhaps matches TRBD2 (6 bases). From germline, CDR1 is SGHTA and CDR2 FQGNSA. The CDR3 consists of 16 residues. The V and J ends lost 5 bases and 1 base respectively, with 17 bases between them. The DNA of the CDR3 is TGTGCCAGCAGCCCCTCGGGCCCCGGGGGCCAAGAGACCCAGTACTTC. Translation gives CASSPSGPGGQETQYF.

CDR3 in amino acids: CASSYDLSSYNEQFF. The CDR3 DNA reads as TGTGCCAGCAGCTACGACTTGAGCTCCTACAATGAGCAGTTCTTC. The V and J genes are TRBV7-8 and TRBJ2-1; D is unresolved. Germline V gives CDR1 SGHVS, CDR2 FQNEAQ. Trimming took 4 bases from V and 0 from J, leaving 10 bases between them. CDR3 length equals 15 residues.

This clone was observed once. The CDR3 sequence is CASSLDHSPNQPQHF. CDR3 DNA sequence: TGCGCCAGCAGCTTGGATCACAGCCCCAATCAGCCCCAGCATTTT. The chain couples TRBV5-1 to TRBJ1-5; D unclear. The CDR3 is 15 amino acids. V lost 0 bases, J lost 3 bases, and 10 bases lay in between. Germline V gene sequence: CDR1 SGHRS, CDR2 YFSETQ.